The 12 T cell receptor beta chains reported below all come from one sample, sequenced in a study of blood T cell repertoires in COVID-19. Data came from immunoSEQ multiplex PCR; TCRdb stores just in-frame clones and leaves some out. The table shows roughly 280,000 clones, with about 90% occurring only once. Sequencing input: PBMCs or T cells enriched from blood (not recorded which). All receptors come from a woman in her thirties with acute COVID-19.

In this sample, this clone turned up once. CDR3 sequence (DNA): TGTGCCAGCAGCCAAGATCAGAGGGAGCAGTACTTC. Protein: CASSQDQREQYF. The chain employs TRBV3-1 (or the pseudogene TRBV3-2) and TRBJ2-7, with unresolved D. The CDR3 runs 12 residues. Trimming shortened V by 0 bases and J by 7 bases, and 7 bases separated the two germline ends. CDR1 and CDR2 (germline): LGHDT, YNNKEL (reference sequence).

The chain carries TRBV6-5 and TRBJ2-6, with D possibly being TRBD1 (6 bases). This CDR3 comprises 15 residues. Trimming took off 6 bases at V and 2 bases at J, with 11 bases between the two ends. The germline V gene has CDR1 MNHEY and CDR2 SVGAGI. The CDR3 spells CASRSGQTGANVLTF. Here the CDR3 DNA reads TGTGCCAGCAGATCCGGACAGACTGGGGCCAACGTCCTGACTTTC.

The gene calls are TRBV11-2 and TRBJ2-3; 8 bases map to TRBD1. Germline CDR1 SGHAT, CDR2 FQNNGV. The junction had 9 bases not matched to a gene; V was cut back by 5 bases and J by 2 bases. The CDR3 totals 16 residues. This chain's CDR3 is CASSLIRTGNTDTQYF. The CDR3 region has the DNA TGTGCCAGCAGCCTAATTCGGACAGGGAACACAGATACGCAGTATTTT.

The rearrangement uses TRBV10-3 and TRBJ2-1, with 9 bases identical to TRBD1. CDR3 size: 14 residues. V shed 7 bases, J shed 3 bases, and the junction held 4 bases outside the gene matches. Looked up from germline, CDR1 is ENHRY and CDR2 is SYGVKD. The DNA of the CDR3 is TGTGCCATCACAAGGACAGGGGACTACAATGAGCAGTTCTTC. It specifies CAITRTGDYNEQFF.

The rearrangement links TRBV4-1 to TRBJ2-1; 12 nucleotides agree with TRBD1. This CDR3 spans 18 amino acids. CDR1 is MGHRA and CDR2 is YSYEKL in the germline V gene. V was clipped by 0 bases and J by 4 bases; unmatched bases: 7. CDR3 protein: CASSQEGTGGVSYNEQFF. The CDR3 region has the DNA TGCGCCAGCAGCCAAGAGGGGACAGGGGGCGTGAGTTACAATGAGCAGTTCTTC.

V and J are TRBV16 and TRBJ2-5, with 9 nucleotides matching TRBD1. Trimming at V came to 2 bases and at J to 9 bases, leaving 13 bases not matched to a gene. The CDR3 runs to 16 residues. The V gene's germline CDR1 is KGHSY and CDR2 FQNENV. The CDR3 loop reads CASSQLATGTGQPQYF. CDR3 nucleotide sequence: TGTGCCAGCAGCCAACTCGCTACCGGGACAGGGCAACCCCAGTACTTC.

V gene TRBV7-2 combines with J gene TRBJ1-2; D unresolved. CDR1 and CDR2 from the germline V gene are SGHTA and FQGNSA. The CDR3 covers 13 residues. V lost 5 bases and J 2 bases, leaving 9 bases between the germline ends. The CDR3, as DNA: TGTGCCAGCAGCCTTTCGGAGAACTATGGCTACACCTTC. It codes for CASSLSENYGYTF.

CDR3 coding DNA: TGTGCCAGCTCACCACCTTCAGGGGGGCCAGAGACCCAGTACTTC. Its protein product is CASSPPSGGPETQYF. The gene calls are TRBV18 and TRBJ2-5; possible D gene TRBD1, 7 bases. This CDR3 has 15 amino acids. Germline V CDR1 and CDR2: KGHSH, LQKENI. V was trimmed by 0 bases and J by 4 bases, leaving 12 bases between them.

The V and J genes are TRBV1 and TRBJ2-7; the table's D call of TRBD2 was not tested on the DNA. TRBV1 is described as a pseudogene. This CDR3 spans 15 amino acids. The CDR3 nucleotides read TGCACCAGCAGCCAGAATACTAGCGGGAGGTGCGAGCAGTACTTC. Translated: CTSSQNTSGRCEQYF.

The chain uses TRBV5-8 and TRBJ2-5, with D perhaps matching TRBD1 (6 bases). CDR3 size: 13 residues. Germline loops: CDR1 SGHTS, CDR2 YDEGEE. V shed 4 bases and J shed 5 bases, with 12 bases lying between them. The CDR3 spells CASSRDKKETQYF. The CDR3, as DNA: TGTGCCAGCAGCCGGGACAAGAAGGAGACCCAGTACTTC.

The V and J genes are TRBV27 and TRBJ2-1; 10 bases map to TRBD1. CDR1 and CDR2 (germline): MNHEY, SMNVEV (reference sequence). V was clipped by 7 bases and J by 5 bases; unmatched bases: 2. The CDR3 consists of 13 residues. The CDR3 is CASMGQGHNEQFF. The DNA for the CDR3 is TGTGCCAGCATGGGACAGGGGCACAATGAGCAGTTCTTC.

V gene TRBV11-2 combines with J gene TRBJ1-3; 11 bases are shared with TRBD1. The germline gives CDR1 SGHAT, CDR2 FQNNGV. The CDR3 sequence is 19 residues long. J lost 2 bases, V lost 5 bases, and 14 bases had no gene match. CDR3 nucleotide sequence: TGTGCCAGCAGCCCAAGGACAGGGGGCTACACAGCCACTGGAAACACCATATATTTT. This gives the protein CASSPRTGGYTATGNTIYF. Drawing the rest from reference TRBV11-2 and TRBJ1-3, the complete variable domain is EAGVAQSPRYKIIEKRQSVAFWCNPISGHATLYWYQQILGQGPKLLIQFQNNGVVDDSQLPKDRFSAERLKGVDSTLKIQPAKLEDSAVYLCASSPRTGGYTATGNTIYFGEGSWLTVV.